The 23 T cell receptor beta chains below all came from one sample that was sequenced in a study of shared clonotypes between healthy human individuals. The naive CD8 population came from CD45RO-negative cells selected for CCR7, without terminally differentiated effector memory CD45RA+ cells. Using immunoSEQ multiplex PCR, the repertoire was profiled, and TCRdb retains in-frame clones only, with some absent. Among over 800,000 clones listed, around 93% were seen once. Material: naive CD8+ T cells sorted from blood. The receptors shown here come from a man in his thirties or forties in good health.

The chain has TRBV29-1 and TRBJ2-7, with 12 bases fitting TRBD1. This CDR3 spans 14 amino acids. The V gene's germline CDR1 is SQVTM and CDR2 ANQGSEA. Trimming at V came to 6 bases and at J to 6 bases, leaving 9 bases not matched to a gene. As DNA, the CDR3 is TGCAGCGTCCAGAGGGGGGACAGGGGGCCCGAGCAGTACTTC. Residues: CSVQRGDRGPEQYF.

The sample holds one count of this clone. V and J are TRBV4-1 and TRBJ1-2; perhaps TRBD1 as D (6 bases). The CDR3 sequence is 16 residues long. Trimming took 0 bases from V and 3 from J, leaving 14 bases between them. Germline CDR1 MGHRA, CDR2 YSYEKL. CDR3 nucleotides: TGCGCCAGCAGCCAAGATTACGGGGGCGGATACTATGGCTACACCTTC. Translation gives CASSQDYGGGYYGYTF.

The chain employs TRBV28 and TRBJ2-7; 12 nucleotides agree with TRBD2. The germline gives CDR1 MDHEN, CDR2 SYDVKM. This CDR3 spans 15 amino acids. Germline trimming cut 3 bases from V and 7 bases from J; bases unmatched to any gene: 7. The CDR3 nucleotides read TGTGCCAGCAGTTTGCCGACTAGCGGGAGTACTGAGCAGTACTTC. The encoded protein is CASSLPTSGSTEQYF. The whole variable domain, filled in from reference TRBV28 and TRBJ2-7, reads DVKVTQSSRYLVKRTGEKVFLECVQDMDHENMFWYRQDPGLGLRLIYFSYDVKMKEKGDIPEGYSVSREKKERFSLILESASTNQTSMYLCASSLPTSGSTEQYFGPGTRLTVT.

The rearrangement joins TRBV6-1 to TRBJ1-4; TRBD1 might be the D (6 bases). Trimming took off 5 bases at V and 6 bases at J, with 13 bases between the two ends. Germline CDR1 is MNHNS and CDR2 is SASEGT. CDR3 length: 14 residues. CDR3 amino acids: CASSRTGAYEKLFF. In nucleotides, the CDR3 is TGTGCCAGCAGTCGCACGGGGGCCTATGAAAAACTGTTTTTT.

Written as DNA, the CDR3 is TGTGCCAGCAGCTTACCCCTAGGACAGGGCGGCACTGAAGCTTTCTTT. This translates into CASSLPLGQGGTEAFF. J is TRBJ1-1 and V is TRBV7-9; TRBD1 agrees at 8 bases. The CDR3 totals 16 residues. CDR1 is SEHNR, CDR2 FQNEAQ, per germline (reference sequence). V trimming: 2 bases; J trimming: 4 bases; junction bases outside the gene matches: 9.

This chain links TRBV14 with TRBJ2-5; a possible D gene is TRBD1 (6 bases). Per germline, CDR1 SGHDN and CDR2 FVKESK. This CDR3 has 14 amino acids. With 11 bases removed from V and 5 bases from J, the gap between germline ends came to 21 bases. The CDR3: CASSPWGPRETQYF. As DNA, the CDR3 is TGTGCCTCCTCTCCGTGGGGGCCCCGGGAGACCCAGTACTTC.

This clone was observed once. The CDR3 sequence is CASSPAQRGAFTEAFF. DNA for the CDR3: TGTGCCAGCTCACCAGCCCAGCGGGGGGCTTTCACTGAAGCTTTCTTT. The chain carries TRBV18 and TRBJ1-1; D possibly corresponds to TRBD1 (6 bases). The CDR3 sequence is 16 residues long. The V end was cut by 2 bases, the J end by 4 bases, with 17 bases between. From germline, CDR1 is KGHSH and CDR2 LQKENI.

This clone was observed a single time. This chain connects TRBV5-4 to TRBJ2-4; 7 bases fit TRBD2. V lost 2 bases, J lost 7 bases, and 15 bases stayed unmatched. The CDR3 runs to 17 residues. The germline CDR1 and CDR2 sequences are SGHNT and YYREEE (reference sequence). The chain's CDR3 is CASSFLEGGPVGNIQYF. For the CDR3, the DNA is TGTGCCAGCAGCTTCCTAGAGGGAGGGCCGGTTGGTAACATTCAGTACTTC.

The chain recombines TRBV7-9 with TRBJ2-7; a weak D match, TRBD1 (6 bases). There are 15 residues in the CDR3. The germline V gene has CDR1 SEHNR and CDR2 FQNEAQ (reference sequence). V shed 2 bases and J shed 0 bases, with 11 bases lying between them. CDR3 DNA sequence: TGTGCCAGCAGCTTACGACAGGTGAACTCCTACGAGCAGTACTTC. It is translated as CASSLRQVNSYEQYF.

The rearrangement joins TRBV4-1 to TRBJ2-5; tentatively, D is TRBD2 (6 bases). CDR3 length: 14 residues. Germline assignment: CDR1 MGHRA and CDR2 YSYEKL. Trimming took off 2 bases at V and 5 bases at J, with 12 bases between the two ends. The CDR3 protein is CASSQRQEGETQYF. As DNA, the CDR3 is TGCGCCAGCAGCCAAAGGCAGGAGGGGGAGACCCAGTACTTC.

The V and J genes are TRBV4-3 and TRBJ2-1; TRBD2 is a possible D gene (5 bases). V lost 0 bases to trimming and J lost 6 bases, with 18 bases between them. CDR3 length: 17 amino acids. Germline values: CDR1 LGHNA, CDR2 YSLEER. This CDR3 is CASSQDSVARYINEQFF. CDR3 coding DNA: TGCGCCAGCAGCCAAGATTCGGTAGCGAGGTACATCAATGAGCAGTTCTTC.

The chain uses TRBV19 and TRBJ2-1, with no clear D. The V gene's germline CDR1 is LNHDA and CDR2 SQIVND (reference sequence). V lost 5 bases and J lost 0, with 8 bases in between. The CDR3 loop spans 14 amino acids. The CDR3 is CASSPRSSYNEQFF. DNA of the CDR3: TGTGCCAGTAGTCCGCGGAGCTCCTACAATGAGCAGTTCTTC.

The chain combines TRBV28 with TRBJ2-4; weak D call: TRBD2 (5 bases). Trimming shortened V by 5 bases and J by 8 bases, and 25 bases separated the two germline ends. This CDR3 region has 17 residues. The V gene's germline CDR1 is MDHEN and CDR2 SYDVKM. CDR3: CASSREEGDGLLDIQYF. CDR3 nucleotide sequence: TGTGCCAGCAGTCGAGAAGAGGGAGACGGGTTGTTGGACATTCAGTACTTC.

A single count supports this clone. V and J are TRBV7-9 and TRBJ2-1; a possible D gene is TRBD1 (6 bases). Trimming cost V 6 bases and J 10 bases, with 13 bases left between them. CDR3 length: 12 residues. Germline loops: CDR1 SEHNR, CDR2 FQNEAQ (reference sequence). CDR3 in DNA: TGTGCCAGCAGGGATCTTAGGGGGGAGCAGTTCTTC. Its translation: CASRDLRGEQFF.

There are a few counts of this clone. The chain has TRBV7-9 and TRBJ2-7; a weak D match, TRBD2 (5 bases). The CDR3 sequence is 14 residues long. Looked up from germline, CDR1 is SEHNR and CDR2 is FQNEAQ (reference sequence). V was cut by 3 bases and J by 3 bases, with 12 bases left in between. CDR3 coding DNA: TGTGCCAGCAGCTTCGCCGGGGTAAACTACGAGCAGTACTTC. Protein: CASSFAGVNYEQYF.

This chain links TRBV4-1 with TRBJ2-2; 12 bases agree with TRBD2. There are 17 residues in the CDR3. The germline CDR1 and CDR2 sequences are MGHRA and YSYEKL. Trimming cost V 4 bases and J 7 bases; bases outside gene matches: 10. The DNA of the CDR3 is TGCGCCAGCAGCCCTTGGACTAGCGGGAAAGTGGGCGGGGAGCTGTTTTTT. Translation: CASSPWTSGKVGGELFF.

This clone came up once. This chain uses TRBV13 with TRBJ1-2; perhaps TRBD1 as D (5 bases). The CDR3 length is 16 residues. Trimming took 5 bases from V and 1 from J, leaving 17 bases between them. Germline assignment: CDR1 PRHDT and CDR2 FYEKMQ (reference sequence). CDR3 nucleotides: TGTGCCAGCAGCAAACACCGGGACGGAATTAACTATGGCTACACCTTC. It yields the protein CASSKHRDGINYGYTF.

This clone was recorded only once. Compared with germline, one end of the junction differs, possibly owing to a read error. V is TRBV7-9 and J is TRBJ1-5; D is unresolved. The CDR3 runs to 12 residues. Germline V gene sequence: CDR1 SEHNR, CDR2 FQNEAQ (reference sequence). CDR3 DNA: TGCCCAGCAGAGAATAGCAATCAGCCCCAGCATTTT. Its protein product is CPAENSNQPQHF.

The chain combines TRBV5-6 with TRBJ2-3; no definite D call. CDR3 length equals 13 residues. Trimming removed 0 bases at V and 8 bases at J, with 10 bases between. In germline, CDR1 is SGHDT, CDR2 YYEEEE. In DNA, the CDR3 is TGTGCCAGCAGCTTGGCCTCGGGCGGTACGCAGTATTTT. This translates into CASSLASGGTQYF.

The CDR3 bases are TGTGCCAGCAGCTTGACCTACATAGCGGGAGTCTCGACAGATACGCAGTATTTT. Translated: CASSLTYIAGVSTDTQYF. The chain has TRBV5-5 and TRBJ2-3; 9 nucleotides align to TRBD2. The germline V gene has CDR1 SGHKS and CDR2 YYEKEE (reference sequence). The CDR3 is 18 residues long. Losses at the gene ends were 1 base for V and 3 bases for J; bases not matched to a gene: 12.

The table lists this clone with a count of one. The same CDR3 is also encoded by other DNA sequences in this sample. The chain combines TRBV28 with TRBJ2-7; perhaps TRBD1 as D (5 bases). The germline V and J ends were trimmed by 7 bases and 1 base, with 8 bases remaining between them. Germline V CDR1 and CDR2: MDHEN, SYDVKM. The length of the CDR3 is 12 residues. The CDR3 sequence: CASTGSSYEQYF. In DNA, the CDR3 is TGTGCCAGCACAGGGTCTTCCTACGAGCAGTACTTC.

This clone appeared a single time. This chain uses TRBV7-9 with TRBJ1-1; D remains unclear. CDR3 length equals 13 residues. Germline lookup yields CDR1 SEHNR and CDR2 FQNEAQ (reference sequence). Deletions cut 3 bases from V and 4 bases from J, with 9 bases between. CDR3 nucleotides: TGTGCCAGCAGCTTTGGCCGGAGCACTGAAGCTTTCTTT. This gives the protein CASSFGRSTEAFF.

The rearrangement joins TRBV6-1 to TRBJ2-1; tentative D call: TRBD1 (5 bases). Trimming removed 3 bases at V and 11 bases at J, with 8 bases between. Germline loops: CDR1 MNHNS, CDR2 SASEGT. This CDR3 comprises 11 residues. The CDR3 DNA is TGTGCCAGCAGTGATTCAGGGAAGCAGTTCTTC. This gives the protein CASSDSGKQFF.